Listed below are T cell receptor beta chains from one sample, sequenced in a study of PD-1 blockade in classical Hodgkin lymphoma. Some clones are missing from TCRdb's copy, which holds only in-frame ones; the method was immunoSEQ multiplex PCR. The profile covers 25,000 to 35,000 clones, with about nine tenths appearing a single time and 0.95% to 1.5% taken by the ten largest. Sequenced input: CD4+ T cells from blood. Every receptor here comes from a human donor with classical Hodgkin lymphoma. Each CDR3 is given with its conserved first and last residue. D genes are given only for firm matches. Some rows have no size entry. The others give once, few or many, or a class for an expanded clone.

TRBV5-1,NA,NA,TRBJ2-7,TGCGCCAGCAGCCCGCGGGCAGGCCCCGACTACGAGCAGTACTTC,CASSPRAGPDYEQYF
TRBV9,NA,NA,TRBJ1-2,TGTGCCAGCAGCGTCGACACCGGGGCCTACTATGGCTACACCTTC,CASSVDTGAYYGYTF
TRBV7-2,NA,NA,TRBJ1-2,TGTGCCAGCAGCTACGCAGAGTTCAGTTCTTACTATGGCTACACCTTC,CASSYAEFSSYYGYTF
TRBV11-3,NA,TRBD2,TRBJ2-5,TGTGCCAGCAGCTCCGGGCGGTCAGCGGGGGAAGAGACCCAGTACTTC,CASSSGRSAGEETQYF
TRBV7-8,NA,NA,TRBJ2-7,TGTGCCAGCAGCTTAGGGTTGATTGATTACGAGCAGTACTTC,CASSLGLIDYEQYF
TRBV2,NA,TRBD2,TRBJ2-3,TGTGCCAGCAGTCTTCGGACTAGCTCAGATACGCAGTATTTT,CASSLRTSSDTQYF
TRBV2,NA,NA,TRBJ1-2,TGTGCCAGCCGCATCGAGTATGGCTATGGCTACACCTTC,CASRIEYGYGYTF
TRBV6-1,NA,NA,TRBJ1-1,TGTGCCAGCAGTGATCTGGGGCGGAACACTGAAGCTTTCTTT,CASSDLGRNTEAFF
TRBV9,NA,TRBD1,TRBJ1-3,TGTGCCAGCAGCGCGGACAGGGTACTCTCTGGAAACACCATATATTTT,CASSADRVLSGNTIYF
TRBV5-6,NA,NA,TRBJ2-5,TGTGCCAGCAGCTTGTCAGAGACCCAGTACTTC,CASSLSETQYF
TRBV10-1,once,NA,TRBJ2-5,TGCGCCAGCAGTGAGTCCCCCTCGGCGGATCAAGAGACCCAGTACTTC,CASSESPSADQETQYF
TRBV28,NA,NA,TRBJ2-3,TGTGCCAGCCCCTCCCCTAACGGGAGTCCCACAGATACGCAGTATTTT,CASPSPNGSPTDTQYF
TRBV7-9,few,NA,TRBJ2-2,TGTGCCAGCAGCTTAGAATCCGGGGAGCTGTTTTTT,CASSLESGELFF
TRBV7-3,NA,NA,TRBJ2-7,TGTGCCAGCAGCTTAGGACCTCCCCGGGCCTACGAGCAGTACTTC,CASSLGPPRAYEQYF
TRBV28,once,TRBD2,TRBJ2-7,TGTGCCAGCAGTCCCCGGACTAGCGGGAGGGCCTACGAGCAGTACTTC,CASSPRTSGRAYEQYF
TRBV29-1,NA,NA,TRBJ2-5,TGCAGCGCCTTGGGTCACCAAGAGACCCAGTACTTC,CSALGHQETQYF
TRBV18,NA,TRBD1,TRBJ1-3,TGTGCCAGCTCACCACCGACAGGGAGAAACACCATATATTTT,CASSPPTGRNTIYF
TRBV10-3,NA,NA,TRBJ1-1,TGTGCCATCAGTGAGCAAGTCTTAAACACTGAAGCTTTCTTT,CAISEQVLNTEAFF
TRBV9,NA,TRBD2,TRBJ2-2,TGTGCCAGCAGCGTAGGCAGCGGGAGGGTGAACACCGGGGAGCTGTTTTTT,CASSVGSGRVNTGELFF
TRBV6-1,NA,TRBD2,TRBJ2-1,TGTGCCAGCTTCGGACTAGCGGGAAGGAATGAGCAGTTCTTC,CASFGLAGRNEQFF
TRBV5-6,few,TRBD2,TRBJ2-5,TGTGCCAGCACCAAGTTTGGGAGGGAAGTAGGAGAGACCCAGTACTTC,CASTKFGREVGETQYF
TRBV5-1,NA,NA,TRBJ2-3,TGCGCCAGCAGCTTGTCATCGATGAGAGTAAGCACAGATACGCAGTATTTT,CASSLSSMRVSTDTQYF
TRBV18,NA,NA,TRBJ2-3,TGTGCCAGCTCACCCCAAAGCGGTAGCACAGATACGCAGTATTTT,CASSPQSGSTDTQYF